The rows below give T cell receptor beta chains drawn from one sample of a study of vaccination and CD4 T cells after COVID-19. TCRdb re-derived calls from the PCR reads in MiXCR, one entry per CDR3 protein. This table holds 9,400 or so distinct CDR3 sequences, 45% to 55% found once. Their target antigens are unknown. The sample was CD4+ T cells from blood, cultured in vitro. The receptors here all came from a human donor who had recovered from COVID-19. The CDR3 runs from the conserved cysteine through the conserved F or W. A D gene is named only where the DNA matches it firmly. Clone size appears in some rows only: once, few, many, or a class for an expanded clone.

TRBV6-1	15	NA	TRBJ2-3	TRBD2	TGTGCCAGCGGTATACGGGGGGACAGCACAGATACGCAGTATTTT	CASGIRGDSTDTQYF
TRBV4-1	17	NA	TRBJ2-1	TRBD2	TGCGCCAGCAGCCAAGAGCGAGAGACTAGCGGGGTCAATGAGCAGTTCTTC	CASSQERETSGVNEQFF
TRBV30	13	few	TRBJ1-3	TRBD1	TGTGCCTGGGGCGACAGGGGCAAGAGGACCATATATTTT	CAWGDRGKRTIYF
TRBV7-8	15	NA	TRBJ1-6	NA	TGTGCCAGCAGCTTTGAAAGCCAGAAAAATTCACCCCTCCACTTT	CASSFESQKNSPLHF
TRBV6-1	16	NA	TRBJ2-2	NA	TGTGCCAGCAGTGAAAGGGGGGGCACGAACACCGGGGAGCTGTTTTTT	CASSERGGTNTGELFF
TRBV19	14	NA	TRBJ1-2	NA	TGTGCCAGTACCGCCAACGACGGCCGATATGGCTACACCTTC	CASTANDGRYGYTF
TRBV24-1	18	NA	TRBJ2-1	TRBD2	TGTGCCGCTTTCAAACGACTAGCGGGGGGGCCTAAGTACAATGAGCAGTTCTTC	CAAFKRLAGGPKYNEQFF
TRBV6-1	14	NA	TRBJ1-1	TRBD1	TGTGCCAGCAGCCACAGGGGAGTGAACACTGAAGCTTTCTTT	CASSHRGVNTEAFF
TRBV2	17	NA	TRBJ2-7	TRBD1	TGTGCCAGCAGTGACCTCCCGAGACAGGGGAGCTCCTACGAGCAGTACTTC	CASSDLPRQGSSYEQYF
TRBV20-1	16	NA	TRBJ1-2	TRBD1	TGCAGTGCTAGCCCCATCGGGACAGGGGGCAGCTATGGCTACACCTTC	CSASPIGTGGSYGYTF
TRBV7-2	14	NA	TRBJ1-2	NA	TGTGCCAGCAGCTTGAGTGTCGGAGGCTATGGCTACACCTTC	CASSLSVGGYGYTF
TRBV20-1	12	few	TRBJ1-2	NA	TGCAGTGTTTCCCGGGGCAACTATGGCTACACCTTC	CSVSRGNYGYTF
TRBV28	16	NA	TRBJ2-2	NA	TGTGCCAGCAGTTTACCCGGCGGAGCGAACACCGGGGAGCTGTTTTTT	CASSLPGGANTGELFF
TRBV2	14	few	TRBJ2-5	TRBD1	TGTGCCAGCAGCGGGACAGGGGCCCAAGAGACCCAGTACTTC	CASSGTGAQETQYF
TRBV11-2	17	NA	TRBJ1-1	NA	TGTGCCAGCAGCCGCATCACTCCGGACAGATTGAACACTGAAGCTTTCTTT	CASSRITPDRLNTEAFF
TRBV20-1	14	once	TRBJ2-1	NA	TGCAGTGCTTTTTTCCCGGGAGAGGGGAATGAGCAGTTCTTC	CSAFFPGEGNEQFF
TRBV12-3/TRBV12-4	12	few	TRBJ1-2	NA	TGTGCCAGCAGTCGCGGCCCCTATGGCTACACCTTC	CASSRGPYGYTF
TRBV5-4	14	NA	TRBJ1-2	TRBD1	TGTGCCAGCAGCTCGTTTACAGGGGACTATGGCTACACCTTC	CASSSFTGDYGYTF
TRBV19	14	once	TRBJ2-3	NA	TGTGCCAGTAGTACCTCCCTTAGCACAGATACGCAGTATTTT	CASSTSLSTDTQYF
TRBV12-3/TRBV12-4	10	NA	TRBJ2-7	NA	TGTGCCAGCCGGGAGCTCGAGCAGTACTTC	CASRELEQYF
TRBV15	15	NA	TRBJ2-1	TRBD2	TGTGCCACCAGTTTGGCGGGAGGTAATTACAATGAGCAGTTCTTC	CATSLAGGNYNEQFF
TRBV12-3/TRBV12-4	16	NA	TRBJ1-3	NA	TGTGCCAGCAGTTGGGGAGGGTACCGCTCTGGAAACACCATATATTTT	CASSWGGYRSGNTIYF
TRBV6-1	17	few	TRBJ1-2	NA	TGTGCCAGCACCGGAAATCCGGGACGGAGAACTAACTATGGCTACACCTTC	CASTGNPGRRTNYGYTF
TRBV6-5	18	NA	TRBJ2-7	TRBD2	TGTGCCAGCAGTTACCCCCAAACCGGGACTATTCAGTCAACCGAGCAGTACTTC	CASSYPQTGTIQSTEQYF
TRBV28	14	NA	TRBJ2-1	NA	TGTGCCAGCAGTTTACTAGGTGGGGTTCATGAGCAGTTCTTC	CASSLLGGVHEQFF
TRBV20-1	14	NA	TRBJ1-4	NA	TGCAGTGCTAGTATGCTGGAGTATAATGAAAAACTGTTTTTT	CSASMLEYNEKLFF
TRBV28	13	NA	TRBJ2-5	TRBD2	TGTGCCAGCAGGCGGGGGGTTCAAGAGACCCAGTACTTC	CASRRGVQETQYF
TRBV7-9	14	NA	TRBJ2-5	TRBD1	TGTGCCAGCAGCCCCCGGTCAGGGGGAGAGACCCAGTACTTC	CASSPRSGGETQYF
TRBV27	16	NA	TRBJ1-6	TRBD1	TGTGCCAGCAGTTCCTGGGACAGGGGAATTAATTCACCCCTCCACTTT	CASSSWDRGINSPLHF
TRBV5-1	16	NA	TRBJ2-5	NA	TGCGCCAGCAGCTTCGGAGACACAGGGAACCAAGAGACCCAGTACTTC	CASSFGDTGNQETQYF
TRBV19	15	NA	TRBJ2-3	TRBD2	TGTGCCAGTAGTAGGCTAGCGGGAAGCACAGATACGCAGTATTTT	CASSRLAGSTDTQYF
TRBV28	16	NA	TRBJ1-2	NA	TGTGCCAGCAGTTTTAACGGGGCAACAGGGTTGAGTGGCTACACCTTC	CASSFNGATGLSGYTF
TRBV24-1	15	NA	TRBJ2-7	NA	TGTGCCACCAGTGATCACCTTGAACAGGGCTACGAGCAGTACTTC	CATSDHLEQGYEQYF
TRBV11-3	15	NA	TRBJ2-7	NA	TGTGCCAGCGGCTTATCCCGGGACGCCATCGGGGAGCAGTACTTC	CASGLSRDAIGEQYF
TRBV30	15	NA	TRBJ2-1	TRBD2	TGTGCCTGGGGACTGAGCGGGAGGGCCGCCAATGAGCAGTTCTTC	CAWGLSGRAANEQFF
TRBV28	14	once	TRBJ1-1	NA	TGTGCCCACCTGTGGGGTGGCAGTAACACTGAAGCTTTCTTT	CAHLWGGSNTEAFF